This T cell receptor beta chain was observed in a study of PD-1 blockade in classical Hodgkin lymphoma. This clone was observed a single time. Its antigen is unknown. Trimming removed 0 bases from V and 3 bases from J, with 5 bases in between. Germline CDR1 and CDR2: MNHEY and SMNVEV (reference sequence). The CDR3 length is 13 residues. Study results and caveats: In newly diagnosed patients, baseline TCR diversity was reportedly below that of healthy donors. It was among complete responders that baseline diversity resembled that of newly diagnosed patients. Significantly greater TCR diversity emerged by C4D1 in CD4+ cells but not CD8+ cells. Initiation of nivolumab under 1 year after ASCT led to exclusion of patients.

Measured with immunoSEQ multiplex PCR; TCRdb has only the in-frame clones, and not every one. Of 14,000 or so clones detected, more than 75% appear once; the ten largest clones hold around a quarter. Relapse was seen in all patients after autologous stem cell transplantation, and brentuximab vedotin exposure was variable. The chain links TRBV27 to TRBJ1-2; D is unclear. The clonotype originates from a human donor with classical Hodgkin lymphoma. This sample comprised peripheral blood mononuclear cells (PBMCs), obtained at baseline. CDR3 in amino acids: CASSLSAHYGYTF. As DNA, the CDR3 is TGTGCCAGCAGTTTATCGGCCCACTATGGCTACACCTTC.